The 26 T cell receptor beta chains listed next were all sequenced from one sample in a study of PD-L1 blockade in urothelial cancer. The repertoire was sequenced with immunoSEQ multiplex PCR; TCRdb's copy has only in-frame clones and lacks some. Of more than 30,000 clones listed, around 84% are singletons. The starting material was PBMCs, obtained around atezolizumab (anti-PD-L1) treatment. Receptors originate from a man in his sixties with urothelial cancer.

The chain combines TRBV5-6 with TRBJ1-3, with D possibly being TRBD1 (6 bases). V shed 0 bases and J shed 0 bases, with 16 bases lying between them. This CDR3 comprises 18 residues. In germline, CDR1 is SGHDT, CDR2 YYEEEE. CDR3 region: CASSLAAVWTDSGNTIYF. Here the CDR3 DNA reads TGTGCCAGCAGCTTGGCCGCTGTTTGGACAGACTCTGGAAACACCATATATTTT.

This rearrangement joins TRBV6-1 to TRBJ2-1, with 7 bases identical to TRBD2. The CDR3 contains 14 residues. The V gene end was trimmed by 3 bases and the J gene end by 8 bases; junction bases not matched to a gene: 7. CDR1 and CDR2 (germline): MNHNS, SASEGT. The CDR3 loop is CASSDRSGVYEQFF. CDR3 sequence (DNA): TGTGCCAGCAGTGATAGGAGCGGGGTCTATGAGCAGTTCTTC.

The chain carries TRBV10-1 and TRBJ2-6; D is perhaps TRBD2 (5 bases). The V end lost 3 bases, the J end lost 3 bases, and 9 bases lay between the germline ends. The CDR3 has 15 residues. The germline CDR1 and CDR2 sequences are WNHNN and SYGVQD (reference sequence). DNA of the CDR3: TGCGCCAGCAGTGACGCACGGGATGGGGCCAACGTCCTGACTTTC. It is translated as CASSDARDGANVLTF.

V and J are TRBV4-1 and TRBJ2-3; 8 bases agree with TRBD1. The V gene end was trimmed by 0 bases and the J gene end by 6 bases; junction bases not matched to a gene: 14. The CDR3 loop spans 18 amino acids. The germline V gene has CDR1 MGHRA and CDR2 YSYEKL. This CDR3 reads CASSQDGTGRGRADTQYF. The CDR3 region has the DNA TGCGCCAGCAGCCAAGATGGGACGGGCAGGGGGCGCGCTGATACGCAGTATTTT.

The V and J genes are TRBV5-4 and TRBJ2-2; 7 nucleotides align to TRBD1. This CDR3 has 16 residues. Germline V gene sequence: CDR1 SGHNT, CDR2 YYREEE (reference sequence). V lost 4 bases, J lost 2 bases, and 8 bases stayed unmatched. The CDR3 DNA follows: TGTGCCAGCAGCCCGGACAGGCTAGTAAACACCGGGGAGCTGTTTTTT. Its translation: CASSPDRLVNTGELFF.

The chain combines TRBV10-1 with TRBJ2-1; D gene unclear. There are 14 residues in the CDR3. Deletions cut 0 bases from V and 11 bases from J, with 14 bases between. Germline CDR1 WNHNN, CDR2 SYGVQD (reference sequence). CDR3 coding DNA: TGCGCCAGCAGTGAGTCGGGCAGCCCCGGTAAGCAGTTCTTC. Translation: CASSESGSPGKQFF.

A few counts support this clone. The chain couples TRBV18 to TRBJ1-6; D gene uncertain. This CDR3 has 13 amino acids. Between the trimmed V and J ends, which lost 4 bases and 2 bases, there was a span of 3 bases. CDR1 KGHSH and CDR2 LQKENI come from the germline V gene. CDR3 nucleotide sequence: TGTGCCAGCTCACTCACCTATAATTCACCCCTCCACTTT. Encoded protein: CASSLTYNSPLHF.

The CDR3: CASSLVASNSPLHF. DNA of the CDR3: TGTGCCAGCAGCTTGGTAGCTAGCAATTCACCCCTCCACTTT. The chain uses TRBV5-6 and TRBJ1-6; D ambiguous. The germline V and J ends were trimmed by 0 bases and 7 bases, with 8 bases remaining between them. The CDR3 is 14 amino acids. The germline V gene encodes CDR1 SGHDT and CDR2 YYEEEE.

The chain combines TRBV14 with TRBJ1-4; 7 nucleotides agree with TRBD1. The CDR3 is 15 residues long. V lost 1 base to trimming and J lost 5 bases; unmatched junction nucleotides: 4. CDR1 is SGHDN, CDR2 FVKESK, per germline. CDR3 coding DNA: TGTGCCAGCAGCCAAGGGGACAGAATCAATGAAAAACTGTTTTTT. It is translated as CASSQGDRINEKLFF. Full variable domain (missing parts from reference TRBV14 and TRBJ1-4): EAGVTQFPSHSVIEKGQTVTLRCDPISGHDNLYWYRRVMGKEIKFLLHFVKESKQDESGMPNNRFLAERTGGTYSTLKVQPAELEDSGVYFCASSQGDRINEKLFFGSGTQLSVL.

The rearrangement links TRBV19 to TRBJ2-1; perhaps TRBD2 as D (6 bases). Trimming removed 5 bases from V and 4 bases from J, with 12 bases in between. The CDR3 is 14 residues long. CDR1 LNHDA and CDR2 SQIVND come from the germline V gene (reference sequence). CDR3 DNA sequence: TGTGCCAGTAGTCGGGACTCCGTATACAATGAGCAGTTCTTC. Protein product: CASSRDSVYNEQFF.

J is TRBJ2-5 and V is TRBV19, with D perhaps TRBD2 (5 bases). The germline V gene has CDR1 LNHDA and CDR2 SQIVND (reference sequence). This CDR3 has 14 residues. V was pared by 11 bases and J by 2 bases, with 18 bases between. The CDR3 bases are TGTGCCGTAGCGCGGTCGGGGATACAAGAGACCCAGTACTTC. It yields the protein CAVARSGIQETQYF.

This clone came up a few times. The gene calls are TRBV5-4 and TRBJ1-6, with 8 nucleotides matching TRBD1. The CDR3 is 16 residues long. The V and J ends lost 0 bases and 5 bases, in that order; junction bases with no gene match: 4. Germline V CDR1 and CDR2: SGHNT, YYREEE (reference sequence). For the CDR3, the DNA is TGTGCCAGCAGCTTGGGGGCAGGGGGCGATAATTCACCCCTCCACTTT. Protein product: CASSLGAGGDNSPLHF.

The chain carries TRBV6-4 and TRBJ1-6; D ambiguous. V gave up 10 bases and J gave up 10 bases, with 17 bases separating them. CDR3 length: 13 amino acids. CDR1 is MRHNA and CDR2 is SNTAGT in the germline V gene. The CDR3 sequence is CATAAKTESPLHF. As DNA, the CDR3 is TGTGCCACCGCGGCCAAGACGGAGTCACCCCTCCACTTT.

The CDR3 sequence is CASSLGDYQPQHF. The CDR3 DNA sequence: TGCGCCAGCAGCTTGGGGGACTATCAGCCCCAGCATTTT. The V call is TRBV5-1, the J call TRBJ1-5, with a tentative D call TRBD1 (5 bases). Trimming removed 0 bases at V and 5 bases at J, with 6 bases between. Germline assignment: CDR1 SGHRS and CDR2 YFSETQ. The length of the CDR3 is 13 residues. The full variable domain, completed using reference TRBV5-1 and TRBJ1-5, is KAGVTQTPRYLIKTRGQQVTLSCSPISGHRSVSWYQQTPGQGLQFLFEYFSETQRNKGNFPGRFSGRQFSNSRSEMNVSTLELGDSALYLCASSLGDYQPQHFGDGTRLSIL.

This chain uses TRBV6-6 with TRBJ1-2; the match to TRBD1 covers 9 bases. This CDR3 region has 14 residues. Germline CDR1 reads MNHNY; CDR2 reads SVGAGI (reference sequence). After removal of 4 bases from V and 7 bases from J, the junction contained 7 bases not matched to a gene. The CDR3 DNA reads TGTGCCAGCAGTTTTACAGGGGGCGGCGGTGGCTACACCTTC. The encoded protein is CASSFTGGGGGYTF.

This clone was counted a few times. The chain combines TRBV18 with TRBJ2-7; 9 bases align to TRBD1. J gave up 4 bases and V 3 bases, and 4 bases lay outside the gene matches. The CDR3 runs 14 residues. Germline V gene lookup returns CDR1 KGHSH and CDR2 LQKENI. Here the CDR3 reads CASSPRDRVYEQYF. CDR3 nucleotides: TGTGCCAGCTCACCTCGGGACAGGGTTTACGAGCAGTACTTC.

CDR3 coding DNA: TGTGCCAGCAGCCAAGTGGTATGGGGAGGGTTCTACAATGAGCAGTTCTTC. Translated, it gives CASSQVVWGGFYNEQFF. The V and J genes are TRBV14 and TRBJ2-1; 7 positions agree with TRBD2. The trim removed 1 base at V and 3 bases at J, leaving 9 bases unmatched. CDR1 is SGHDN, CDR2 FVKESK, per germline. This CDR3 has 17 residues.

The CDR3 loop is CASSVWASGRETQYF. In DNA, the CDR3 is TGTGCCAGCAGCGTATGGGCTAGCGGTAGGGAGACCCAGTACTTC. The chain employs TRBV9 and TRBJ2-5; 7 bases fit TRBD2. Germline lookup yields CDR1 SGDLS and CDR2 YYNGEE. V lost 1 base, J lost 5 bases, and 8 bases stayed unmatched. CDR3 size: 15 residues. Full variable domain (remainder filled in from reference TRBV9 and TRBJ2-5): DSGVTQTPKHLITATGQRVTLRCSPRSGDLSVYWYQQSLDQGLQFLIQYYNGEERAKGNILERFSAQQFPDLHSELNLSSLELGDSALYFCASSVWASGRETQYFGPGTRLLVL.

The CDR3 protein is CASSPGLAGEREQFF. The CDR3 bases are TGTGCCAGCAGTCCAGGACTAGCGGGAGAACGTGAGCAGTTCTTC. This rearrangement joins TRBV11-2 to TRBJ2-1, with TRBD2 matching 13 bases. With 6 bases clipped from V and 9 bases from J, the junction kept 8 bases outside the gene matches. This CDR3 has 15 amino acids. Germline lookup yields CDR1 SGHAT and CDR2 FQNNGV. Full variable domain (outside the CDR3, taken from reference TRBV11-2 and TRBJ2-1): EAGVAQSPRYKIIEKRQSVAFWCNPISGHATLYWYQQILGQGPKLLIQFQNNGVVDDSQLPKDRFSAERLKGVDSTLKIQPAKLEDSAVYLCASSPGLAGEREQFFGPGTRLTVL.

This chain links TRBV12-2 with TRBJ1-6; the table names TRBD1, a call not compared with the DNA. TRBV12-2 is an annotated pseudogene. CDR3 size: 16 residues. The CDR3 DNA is TGTGCAAGTCGCTTAGGACAGGGAAGCGGCGATTCACCCCTCCACTTT. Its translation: CASRLGQGSGDSPLHF.

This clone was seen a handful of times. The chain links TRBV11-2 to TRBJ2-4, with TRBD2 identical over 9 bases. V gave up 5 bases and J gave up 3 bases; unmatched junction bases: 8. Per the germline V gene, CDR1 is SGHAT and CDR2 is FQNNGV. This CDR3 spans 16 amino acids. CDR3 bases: TGTGCCAGCAGCCTTAGCGGGAGTTCCGACAAAAACATTCAGTACTTC. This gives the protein CASSLSGSSDKNIQYF.

In nucleotides, the CDR3 is TGTGCCAGCAGCTTAGTTTGGAGCCCGGTTTTGGCTGAAGCTTTCTTT. As protein: CASSLVWSPVLAEAFF. The chain employs TRBV11-2 and TRBJ1-1; D is unresolved. Germline V gives CDR1 SGHAT, CDR2 FQNNGV. The CDR3 is made up of 16 amino acids. V was shortened by 1 base and J by 6 bases, with 18 bases between the two germline ends.

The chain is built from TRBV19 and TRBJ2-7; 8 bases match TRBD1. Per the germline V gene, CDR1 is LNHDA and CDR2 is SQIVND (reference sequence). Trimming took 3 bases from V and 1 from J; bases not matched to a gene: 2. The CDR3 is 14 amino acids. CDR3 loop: CASSMTGESYEQYF. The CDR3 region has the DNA TGTGCCAGTAGTATGACAGGGGAGTCCTACGAGCAGTACTTC.

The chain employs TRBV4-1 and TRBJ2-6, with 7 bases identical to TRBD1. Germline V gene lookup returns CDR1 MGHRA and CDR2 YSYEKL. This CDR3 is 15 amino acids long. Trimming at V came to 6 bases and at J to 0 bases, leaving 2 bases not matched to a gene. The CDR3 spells CASSRDSSGANVLTF. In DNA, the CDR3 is TGCGCCAGCAGTCGGGACAGCTCTGGGGCCAACGTCCTGACTTTC.

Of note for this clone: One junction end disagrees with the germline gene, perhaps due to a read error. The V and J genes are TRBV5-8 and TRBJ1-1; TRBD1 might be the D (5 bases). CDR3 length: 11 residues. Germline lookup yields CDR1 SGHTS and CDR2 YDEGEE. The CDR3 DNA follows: TGTGCCAGCAGCTTTAGCGGGACGAGGATCTTT. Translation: CASSFSGTRIF.

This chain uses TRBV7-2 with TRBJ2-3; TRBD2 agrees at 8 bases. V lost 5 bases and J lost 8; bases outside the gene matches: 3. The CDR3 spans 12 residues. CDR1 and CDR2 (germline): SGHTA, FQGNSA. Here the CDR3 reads CASSARGGTQYF. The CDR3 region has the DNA TGTGCCAGCAGCGCCCGGGGGGGTACGCAGTATTTT.